This entry concerns a single T cell receptor (beta chain). The antigen is undetermined. This record comes from a study of blood T cells in healthy people across ages. The study's findings and limits: Researchers report that TCR beta diversity correlated strongly with naive T cell percentage. Those diversity estimates obtained from one million T cells were thought to be underestimates. Because sorting was not performed, PBMCs prevented conclusive naive versus antigen-experienced comparison.

The second PCR ran about 6 to 12 cycles with a sample-barcoded 5' primer and J-beta primers. TCRdb recomputed calls from the 5' RACE reads with MiXCR, one row per CDR3 protein. The repertoire holds 780,000 or so distinct CDR3 sequences, with 53% as singletons. Donors ranged from roughly 6 to 100 years old and were healthy Caucasians in Russia. The CDR3 spans 18 residues. V lost 4 bases, J lost 14 bases, and 21 bases stayed unmatched. Germline lookup yields CDR1 LGHDT and CDR2 YNNKEL (reference sequence). The chain employs TRBV3-1 and TRBJ2-3; 13 bases align to TRBD2. The receptor was isolated from a man aged 80 or over in good health. Input material: blood. CDR3 residues: CASSRNGLAGVEHRYAYF. In DNA, the CDR3 is TGTGCCAGCAGCCGAAATGGACTAGCGGGAGTAGAGCACAGATACGCGTATTTT.